Listed below are T cell receptor beta chains from one sample, sequenced in a study of T cell repertoires in cytomegalovirus infection. Which antigens these TCRs recognize remains unknown. One entry per CDR3 protein, called by TCRdb with MiXCR from the reads. The sample includes 70,000 to 85,000 distinct CDR3 sequences, approximately 39% of them seen just once. The specimen was CD8+ T cells from cultured PBMCs, collected from culture after CMV antigen stimulation. The receptors stem from a human donor in good health (CMV status not recorded). Some clones in this sample may be carry-over from other donors' samples. The CDR3 runs from the conserved cysteine through the conserved F or W. Fields, in order: CDR3 length, J gene, D gene, clone size, V gene, CDR3 DNA, CDR3 protein. The D gene is left open where the match is weak. For some rows the clone size is stated as once, few or many, or as a class when expanded; others skip it.

15	TRBJ1-6	TRBD1	-	TRBV6-1	TGTGCCAGCAGTGTCGGACAGGGAGGGAATTCACCCCTCCACTTT	CASSVGQGGNSPLHF
16	TRBJ2-3	TRBD1	-	TRBV10-3	TGTGCCATCAGTGAGAAACAGGGGTCGGTCCCAGATACGCAGTATTTT	CAISEKQGSVPDTQYF
14	TRBJ1-2	-	few	TRBV18	TGTGCCAGCTCACCACCGTCGACACCCCTCGGCTACACCTTC	CASSPPSTPLGYTF
16	TRBJ2-3	TRBD2	-	TRBV6-5	TGTGCCAGCTGCCCATCTCCGGGACTAGGGGTGGATACGCAGTATTTT	CASCPSPGLGVDTQYF
15	TRBJ2-3	TRBD2	many	TRBV7-2	TGTGCCAGCAGCTTCGATAGCGGGGGAACAGATACGCAGTATTTT	CASSFDSGGTDTQYF
15	TRBJ1-1	-	once	TRBV6-5	TGTGCCAGCAGTTACGGGGGCGGGGGCGCGTCTGAAGCTTTCTTT	CASSYGGGGASEAFF
14	TRBJ2-5	-	-	TRBV6-1	TGTGCCAGCAGTCGTCGGGCGACTCAAGAGACCCAGTACTTC	CASSRRATQETQYF
15	TRBJ1-2	TRBD1	-	TRBV20-1	TGCAGTGCTAGAGATGAGACAGGGGAGAACTATGGCTACACCTTC	CSARDETGENYGYTF
17	TRBJ2-3	-	-	TRBV5-6	TGTGCCAGCAGCTTGGGAGTCCGCAGGTGGGGCACAGATACGCAGTATTTT	CASSLGVRRWGTDTQYF
14	TRBJ2-7	-	-	TRBV7-8	TGTGCCAGCAGCTTCGGACACACTGGCTACGAGCAGTACTTC	CASSFGHTGYEQYF
17	TRBJ2-1	TRBD2	many	TRBV12-3/TRBV12-4	TGTGCCAGCAGTTTAGAATTTGGACTAGCGGAATACAATGAGCAGTTCTTC	CASSLEFGLAEYNEQFF
15	TRBJ1-1	-	once	TRBV7-6	TGTGCCAGCAGCTTAATAGCATGGGGACAAGCTAAAGCTTTCTTT	CASSLIAWGQAKAFF
16	TRBJ2-1	TRBD2	many	TRBV7-2	TGTGCCAGCAGCCAGTGGACTAGCGGGGGTATAGATGAGCAGTTCTTC	CASSQWTSGGIDEQFF
14	TRBJ1-1	-	few	TRBV4-1	TGCGCCAGCAGCCAAGGTTGGTTGAACACTGAAGCTTTCTTT	CASSQGWLNTEAFF
13	TRBJ2-5	-	once	TRBV6-2/TRBV6-3	TGTGCCAGCAACCCCTTGGCTGAGGAGACCCAGTACTTC	CASNPLAEETQYF
15	TRBJ2-5	TRBD2	-	TRBV10-3	TGTGCCATCAGAGATCTAGCGGGGGGGTCTGAGACCCAGTACTTC	CAIRDLAGGSETQYF
16	TRBJ2-6	-	-	TRBV12-3/TRBV12-4	TGTGCCAGCAGTTTAGCGCCTGGGGCCGGGGCCAACGTCCTGACTTTC	CASSLAPGAGANVLTF
15	TRBJ2-1	TRBD2	few	TRBV20-1	TGCAGTGCCCGAAGGACTAGCTCCCTATACAATGAGCAGTTCTTC	CSARRTSSLYNEQFF
13	TRBJ1-2	-	-	TRBV7-9	TGTGCCAGCAGCTTTCTCGGTGTTTATGGCTACACCTTC	CASSFLGVYGYTF
11	TRBJ1-1	-	-	TRBV6-8	TGTGCCAGCATTGAGAACACTGAAGCTTTCTTT	CASIENTEAFF
15	TRBJ2-3	-	-	TRBV7-2	TGTGCCAGCAGCTTAAGGCAGGTGTTCACAGATACGCAGTATTTT	CASSLRQVFTDTQYF
17	TRBJ2-6	TRBD1	many	TRBV4-1	TGCGCCAGCAGCCCGGACAGGCGTGGCTCTGGGGCCAACGTCCTGACTTTC	CASSPDRRGSGANVLTF
14	TRBJ1-1	-	-	TRBV7-8	TGTGCCAGCAGCTTAAGACCGATGAACACTGAAGCTTTCTTT	CASSLRPMNTEAFF
16	TRBJ2-1	TRBD2	once	TRBV6-4	TGTGCCAGCAGTGACCAGACTAGCGGGGGGGGAAGTGAGCACTTCTTC	CASSDQTSGGGSEHFF
16	TRBJ1-1	-	-	TRBV4-2	TGTGCCAGCAGCCAAGAGGCCCACCAGATGAACACTGAAGCTTTCTTT	CASSQEAHQMNTEAFF
16	TRBJ1-1	-	-	TRBV15	TGTGCCACCAGCAGAGATCGTAGCAGGATGAACACTGAAGCTTTCTTT	CATSRDRSRMNTEAFF
13	TRBJ2-1	-	many	TRBV11-3	TGTGCCAGCAGCTTGGGCAAGTACAATGAGCAGTTCTTC	CASSLGKYNEQFF
16	TRBJ2-1	TRBD2	few	TRBV11-2	TGTGCCAGCAGCTTTAGCGGGGGAAGAATCTACAATGAGCAGTTCTTC	CASSFSGGRIYNEQFF
12	TRBJ2-5	-	few	TRBV29-1	TGCAGCGTTGACAGGGGGGAAGAGACCCAGTACTTC	CSVDRGEETQYF
15	TRBJ2-7	TRBD1	few	TRBV6-1	TGTGCCAGCAGTTTCACCTGGACAGGAGACTACGAGCAGTACTTC	CASSFTWTGDYEQYF
17	TRBJ2-7	TRBD2	-	TRBV7-2	TGTGCCAGCAGCTTACTAGCGGGGGGCGCCATGTCCTACGAGCAGTACTTC	CASSLLAGGAMSYEQYF
14	TRBJ1-1	-	-	TRBV6-1	TGTGCCAGCAGTTACGGCGGAGGAGGGACTGAAGCTTTCTTT	CASSYGGGGTEAFF
18	TRBJ1-2	TRBD1	-	TRBV27	TGTGCCAGCAGTCCCCAGGCGCTTGACAGGGGGGATGGCTATGGCTACACCTTC	CASSPQALDRGDGYGYTF
10	TRBJ1-1	-	-	TRBV6-2/TRBV6-3	TGTGCCAGCAGTGACACTGAAGCTTTCTTT	CASSDTEAFF
14	TRBJ2-1	TRBD1	once	TRBV20-1	TGCAGTGCTAATGGACAGGGGAACTACAATGAGCAGTTCTTC	CSANGQGNYNEQFF
16	TRBJ2-5	TRBD2	-	TRBV7-2	TGTGCCAGCAGCCCAGAGGAGCGGGGGGGCTCGGAGACCCAGTACTTC	CASSPEERGGSETQYF
16	TRBJ1-5	-	-	TRBV6-6	TGTGCCAGCAGTCCCGGGGAAGAACGGGGCAATCAGCCCCAGCATTTT	CASSPGEERGNQPQHF
18	TRBJ2-1	TRBD2	-	TRBV7-6	TGTGCCAGCAGCTTAGGTTCGCGGCCCGGACTAGCCCGCAATGAGCAGTTCTTC	CASSLGSRPGLARNEQFF
15	TRBJ1-5	-	-	TRBV6-2/TRBV6-3	TGTGCCAGCAGTTACTCCGGCAGCACTAATCAGCCCCAGCATTTT	CASSYSGSTNQPQHF
18	TRBJ2-5	TRBD1	-	TRBV12-3/TRBV12-4	TGTGCCAGCAGTTTCCTTATCCCTAACAGGGGGCCCCAAGAGACCCAGTACTTC	CASSFLIPNRGPQETQYF
17	TRBJ1-1	TRBD1	-	TRBV2	TGTGCCAGCAGTGAAGACAGGACAGGGTCCATGAACACTGAAGCTTTCTTT	CASSEDRTGSMNTEAFF
12	TRBJ2-2	-	few	TRBV7-8	TGTGCCAGCAGCTTTTCTTACGGGGAGCTGTTTTTT	CASSFSYGELFF
14	TRBJ1-2	TRBD1	few	TRBV19	TGTGCCAGTAGTGAACCAGGGGGCAACTATGGCTACACCTTC	CASSEPGGNYGYTF
17	TRBJ2-2	-	-	TRBV4-2	TGTGCCAGCAGCCAAGATCTGGCGATAGAGACCACCGGGGAGCTGTTTTTT	CASSQDLAIETTGELFF
13	TRBJ1-6	-	many	TRBV7-2	TGTGCCAGCAGCTTAGGTTGGTCGGACATCCATAACTTT	CASSLGWSDIHNF
13	TRBJ1-1	-	-	TRBV5-4	TGTGCCAGCAGCTCCAGCAGGGTCACTGAAGCTTTCTTT	CASSSSRVTEAFF
16	TRBJ2-2	-	-	TRBV6-4	TGTGCCAGCAGTGACTCTGCGACAGGGAACACCGGGGAGCTGTTTTTT	CASSDSATGNTGELFF
14	TRBJ2-2	-	-	TRBV15	TGTGCCACCAGCAGAGATAAAGGGACCGGGGAGCTGTTTTTT	CATSRDKGTGELFF
16	TRBJ1-6	-	few	TRBV20-1	TGCAGTGCTAGGCCCGTGGGCCGCTCCTATAATTCACCCCTCCACTTT	CSARPVGRSYNSPLHF
17	TRBJ1-5	-	once	TRBV19	TGTGCCAGTAGTATGTATGGGGTCCGAGAGAGCAATCAGCCCCAGCATTTT	CASSMYGVRESNQPQHF
14	TRBJ1-1	-	-	TRBV7-2	TGTGCCAGCAGCTTAGAAGGGACTTGGACTGAAGCTTTCTTT	CASSLEGTWTEAFF
13	TRBJ2-7	TRBD1	few	TRBV7-2	TGTGCCAGCAGCCTCACAGGGGGAGACGAGCAGTACTTC	CASSLTGGDEQYF
24	TRBJ2-2	TRBD1	few	TRBV7-9	TGTGCCAGCAGCTCATCTAAAGGGCTAACGGGACAGGGGACCCTTGGCCTAAGGATCGGGGAGCTGTTTTTT	CASSSSKGLTGQGTLGLRIGELFF
14	TRBJ2-7	-	-	TRBV5-1	TGCGCCAGCAGCTTGGGGGACGGCCTATACGAGCAGTACTTC	CASSLGDGLYEQYF
14	TRBJ2-7	-	-	TRBV28	TGTGCCAGCAGTTTAGGCACGTTCTCCTACGAGCAGTACTTC	CASSLGTFSYEQYF